This is a list of T cell receptor beta chains from one sample in a study of human T cells and chemical hapten exposure. MiXCR, run by TCRdb on the RACE reads, gives a single entry per CDR3 protein. The table shows some 77,000 distinct CDR3 sequences, with around 10% occurring only once. This specimen consisted of whole blood, obtained in connection with sensitization to the hapten diphenylcyclopropenone (DPC). Receptor source: a woman in her forties or fifties with alopecia areata. Some clones in this sample may be carry-over from other donors' samples. CDR3s include the opening cysteine and the closing phenylalanine or tryptophan. A D gene is named only where the DNA matches it firmly. Only part of the rows carry a size: once, few, many, or a class if the clone is expanded.

CDR3 length	V gene	clone size	J gene	D gene	CDR3 DNA	CDR3 protein
17	TRBV12-2	few	TRBJ2-2	-	TGTGCAAGTCGCTTAGCGCGGTACTCCGTGGACACCGGGGAGCTGTTTTTT	CASRLARYSVDTGELFF
17	TRBV5-4	-	TRBJ2-7	TRBD2	TGTGCCAGCAGTACCCCGGGACTAGCGGGAAGGGGATACGAGCAGTACTTC	CASSTPGLAGRGYEQYF
16	TRBV7-9	-	TRBJ2-2	-	TGTGCCAGCAGCTTAGAGGCGCAAGTGAACACCGGGGAGCTGTTTTTT	CASSLEAQVNTGELFF
15	TRBV9	-	TRBJ1-3	-	TGTGCCAGCGGCGTCGGACAGAGCTCTGGAAACACCATATATTTT	CASGVGQSSGNTIYF
14	TRBV11-1	few	TRBJ2-7	TRBD2	TGTGCCAGCAGCCGAAGCGGGAGGTCCCACGAGCAGTACTTC	CASSRSGRSHEQYF
14	TRBV28	-	TRBJ2-7	TRBD1	TGTGCCAGCAGTTTGGGACAGGTACCCTACGAGCAGTACTTC	CASSLGQVPYEQYF
14	TRBV7-2	-	TRBJ2-3	-	TGTGCCAGCAGCGCCGCCTTAGCGAAAGATACGCAGTATTTT	CASSAALAKDTQYF
15	TRBV4-2	many	TRBJ2-7	-	TGTGCCAGCAGCCAAGATATGGGCTTCTCCTACGAGCAGTACTTC	CASSQDMGFSYEQYF
14	TRBV11-2	few	TRBJ2-4	-	TGTGCCAGCAGCCTTCACAGGGAGGGAAACATTCAGTACTTC	CASSLHREGNIQYF
14	TRBV7-8	few	TRBJ2-7	TRBD2	TGTGCCAGCAGCTTACTGCGGGAGCAGGGCGAGCAGTACTTC	CASSLLREQGEQYF
15	TRBV18	-	TRBJ2-3	TRBD2	TGTGCCAGCTCACGGAGCGGGGGGAGCACAGATACGCAGTATTTT	CASSRSGGSTDTQYF
13	TRBV19	few	TRBJ1-4	-	TGTGCCAGTAGTCGCCAGGGGAATGAAAAACTGTTTTTT	CASSRQGNEKLFF
12	TRBV29-1	many	TRBJ2-7	-	TGCAGCGTTGGGCTTGAAGTCTACGAGCAGTACTTC	CSVGLEVYEQYF
13	TRBV15	few	TRBJ2-3	TRBD2	TGTGCCACCTTTGCGGGAGGGGTGGATACGCAGTATTTT	CATFAGGVDTQYF
17	TRBV29-1	-	TRBJ2-7	TRBD2	TGCAGCGTTGCCGGGACTAGCGGGAGGGGTGGATCCTACGAGCAGTACTTC	CSVAGTSGRGGSYEQYF
12	TRBV3-1	few	TRBJ2-5	-	TGTGCCAGTAGTCCGGGGCCCACGACCCAGTACTTC	CASSPGPTTQYF
15	TRBV11-1	-	TRBJ2-2	-	TGTGCCAGCAGCTATATTGGGATTAACACCGGGGAGCTGTTTTTT	CASSYIGINTGELFF
13	TRBV19	-	TRBJ1-2	-	TGTGCCACTCTTGGGCAGCAGAACTATGGCTACACCTTC	CATLGQQNYGYTF
13	TRBV7-8	-	TRBJ1-6	-	TGTGCCAGCAGCTTAGCCAGATTTTCACCCCTCCACTTT	CASSLARFSPLHF
16	TRBV6-6	-	TRBJ2-7	TRBD2	TGTGCCAGCAGTTACTCTAGCCTAGCGGGAGGATACGAGCAGTACTTC	CASSYSSLAGGYEQYF
15	TRBV6-5	-	TRBJ1-5	-	TGTGCCAGCAGTCCCGGGGGACATAGCAATCAGCCCCAGCATTTT	CASSPGGHSNQPQHF
14	TRBV6-2/TRBV6-3	-	TRBJ2-5	TRBD1	TGTGCCAGCAGTCCGGACAGGACCCAAGAGACCCAGTACTTC	CASSPDRTQETQYF
14	TRBV5-6	-	TRBJ1-5	-	TGTGCCAGCAGCTTGGGTTCAGTAAATCAGCCCCAGCATTTT	CASSLGSVNQPQHF
14	TRBV20-1	many	TRBJ1-6	TRBD1	TGCAGTGCTAGCACAGGGGATGGTAATTCACCCCTCCACTTT	CSASTGDGNSPLHF